The entry below gives a single TCR beta chain sequence along with its context. Individuals aged about 18 to 95 years were recruited from about two dozen US areas. The CDR3 loop spans 15 amino acids. The V gene's germline CDR1 is SEHNR and CDR2 FQNEAQ (reference sequence). The trim removed 7 bases at V and 5 bases at J, leaving 13 bases unmatched. The sample comes from a study of blood T cell repertoires in COVID-19. In the source study's methods: Reference gene primers were amplified, and this amplification served to estimate nucleated cell counts. Some clones are missing from TCRdb's copy, which holds only in-frame ones; the method was immunoSEQ multiplex PCR. V, J and clone size reflect that table, while D and trimming were determined from the DNA. The sample yields approximately 440,000 clones, roughly 91% seen once.

The chain carries TRBV7-9 and TRBJ1-1; 7 nucleotides agree with TRBD1. The sample was PBMCs or T cells enriched from blood (not recorded which). This receptor was obtained from a man in his late teens or twenties who had recovered from COVID-19. The CDR3 bases are TGTGCCAGCACCCCCGAGACAGGGCCCTGGACTGAAGCTTTCTTT. Residues: CASTPETGPWTEAFF. Variable domain in full (rest from reference TRBV7-9 and TRBJ1-1): DTGVSQNPRHKITKRGQNVTFRCDPISEHNRLYWYRQTLGQGPEFLTYFQNEAQLEKSRLLSDRFSAERPKGSFSTLEIQRTEQGDSAMYLCASTPETGPWTEAFFGQGTRLTVV.